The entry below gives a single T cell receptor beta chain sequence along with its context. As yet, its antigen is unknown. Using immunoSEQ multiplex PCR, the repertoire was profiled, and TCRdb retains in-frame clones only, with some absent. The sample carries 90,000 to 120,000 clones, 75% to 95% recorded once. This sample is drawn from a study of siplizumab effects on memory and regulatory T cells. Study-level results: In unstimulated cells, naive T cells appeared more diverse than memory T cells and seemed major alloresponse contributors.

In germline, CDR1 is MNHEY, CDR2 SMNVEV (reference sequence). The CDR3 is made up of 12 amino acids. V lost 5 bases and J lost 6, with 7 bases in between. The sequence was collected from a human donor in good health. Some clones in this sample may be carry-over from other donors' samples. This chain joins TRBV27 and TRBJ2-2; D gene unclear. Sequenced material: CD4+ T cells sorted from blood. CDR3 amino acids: CASSLLSGELFF. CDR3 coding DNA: TGTGCCAGCAGTCTTCTTTCCGGGGAGCTGTTTTTT.